A single sample is the source of the 15 T cell receptor beta chains below, sequenced in a study of blood T cells in healthy people across ages. Then a second PCR, running about 6 to 11 cycles, was carried out with a sample-barcoded 5' primer and a J-beta primer mix. Using its own MiXCR run on the 5' RACE reads, TCRdb lists one record per CDR3 protein. The sample records hundreds of thousands of distinct CDR3 sequences, roughly three fifths being singletons. The sequencing sample was made of blood. The source is a middle-aged man in good health.

This clonotype has just a few counts. The genes are TRBV11-2 and TRBJ1-6; D ambiguous. The CDR3 has 14 amino acids. Trimming removed 5 bases from V and 9 bases from J, with 14 bases in between. Germline V gene data show CDR1 as SGHAT and CDR2 as FQNNGV. CDR3 amino acids: CASSAQSAGSPLHF. The CDR3 nucleotides read TGTGCCAGCAGCGCGCAATCCGCTGGTTCACCCCTCCACTTT.

The chain employs TRBV6-1 and TRBJ1-5; D is possibly TRBD1 (5 bases). The CDR3 extends over 16 amino acids. CDR1 and CDR2 from the germline V gene are MNHNS and SASEGT. The germline V and J ends were trimmed by 3 bases and 1 base, with 13 bases remaining between them. The CDR3 nucleotides are TGTGCCAGCAGTGATCAGGGCCAGGGAAGCAATCAGCCCCAGCATTTT. Its protein product is CASSDQGQGSNQPQHF.

This clonotype was found a few times. The chain couples TRBV12-5 to TRBJ2-5; D remains unclear. The germline V and J ends were trimmed by 2 bases and 4 bases, with 17 bases remaining between them. The CDR3 loop spans 16 amino acids. Germline V lookup: CDR1 LGHNT, CDR2 FRNRAP. The chain's CDR3 is CASGLLLHGSGETQYF. CDR3 coding DNA: TGTGCTAGTGGTTTGTTACTCCACGGGTCCGGAGAGACCCAGTACTTC.

This clonotype turned up a few times. J is TRBJ2-5 and V is TRBV6-1, with a possible D match to TRBD2 (5 bases). Germline values: CDR1 MNHNS, CDR2 SASEGT. This CDR3 is 15 amino acids long. With 4 bases removed from V and 1 base from J, the gap between germline ends came to 13 bases. Here the CDR3 DNA reads TGTGCCAGCAGTGTAGGAGGCCCCACCCAAGAGACCCAGTACTTC. Translating gives CASSVGGPTQETQYF.

The V call is TRBV28, the J call TRBJ2-5; possible D gene TRBD2, 6 bases. The end of the DNA is better explained by TRBJ2-7, so the J call may be wrong. Germline lookup yields CDR1 MDHEN and CDR2 SYDVKM. CDR3 size: 16 residues. CDR3 nucleotides: TGTGCCAGCAGTTTACACGCTGCGGGGTACCTCCCCGAGCAGTACTTC. Translated, it gives CASSLHAAGYLPEQYF.

The chain combines TRBV7-2 with TRBJ2-1, with 8 bases matching TRBD2. The last part of the DNA fits TRBJ2-7 better; the J call may be wrong. The CDR3 sequence is 16 residues long. Looked up from germline, CDR1 is SGHTA and CDR2 is FQGNSA. The CDR3 protein is CASSSSSGSSYNEQYF. CDR3 nucleotide sequence: TGTGCCAGCAGCTCCTCCAGCGGGAGCTCCTACAATGAGCAGTACTTC.

This chain links TRBV6-2 or TRBV6-3 with TRBJ1-5, with a weak D call TRBD1 (6 bases). Per the germline V gene, CDR1 is MNHEY and CDR2 is SVGEGT. The CDR3 contains 17 residues. V shed 5 bases and J shed 4 bases, with 21 bases lying between them. The DNA of the CDR3 is TGTGCCAGCAGTCCCCGGGCAGGCCAGGGGCAAAATCAGCCCCAGCATTTT. Translation: CASSPRAGQGQNQPQHF.

A few counts support this clonotype. The rearrangement uses TRBV20-1 and TRBJ1-5, with D tentatively TRBD1 (5 bases). Trimming stripped 6 bases from V and 0 bases from J, with 12 bases between. The CDR3 consists of 14 residues. CDR1 is DFQATT, CDR2 SNEGSKA, per germline (reference sequence). The CDR3 loop is CSAQQVNSNQPQHF. CDR3 nucleotides: TGCAGTGCCCAACAGGTGAATAGCAATCAGCCCCAGCATTTT.

Comments on this clonotype: This may be a read error: a much more frequent sequence differs by one nucleotide. The chain carries TRBV12-3 or TRBV12-4 and TRBJ1-2, with 8 bases aligning to TRBD1. V dropped 4 bases and J dropped 4; count of bases not matched to a gene: 14. There are 17 residues in the CDR3. DNA for the CDR3: TGTGCCAGCAGTTCGGGAGGCGGACAGGGAGATTTCTATGGCTACACCTTC. Translated: CASSSGGGQGDFYGYTF.

This chain links TRBV7-9 with TRBJ2-3, with D uncertain. The CDR3 sequence is 12 residues long. Germline assignment: CDR1 SEHNR and CDR2 FQNEAQ (reference sequence). The V end lost 4 bases, the J end lost 10 bases, and 12 bases lay between the germline ends. CDR3 DNA: TGTGCCAGCAGCTCGACACCGCCGTCGCAGTATTTT. Residues: CASSSTPPSQYF.

The chain couples TRBV13 to TRBJ1-2; tentative D call: TRBD1 (6 bases). The CDR3 runs 15 residues. V dropped 0 bases and J dropped 0 bases, with 8 bases sitting between them. Germline V gives CDR1 PRHDT, CDR2 FYEKMQ (reference sequence). CDR3 sequence reads: CASSLGQGTNYGYTF. CDR3 in DNA: TGTGCCAGCAGCTTAGGACAGGGTACTAACTATGGCTACACCTTC.

This clonotype was counted once. In DNA, the CDR3 is TGTGCCAGCACCACAGGGTCGGACACTGAAGCTTTCTTT. It yields the protein CASTTGSDTEAFF. The genes are TRBV6-6 and TRBJ1-1, with a possible D match to TRBD1 (6 bases). V lost 7 bases and J lost 3, with 12 bases in between. The CDR3 runs to 13 residues. In germline, CDR1 is MNHNY, CDR2 SVGAGI (reference sequence).

The chain joins TRBV29-1 to TRBJ2-7, with TRBD1 as a possible D gene (5 bases). Trimming pared 5 bases from V and 6 bases from J, leaving 14 bases between. Germline assignment: CDR1 SQVTM and CDR2 ANQGSEA. The CDR3 extends over 12 amino acids. CDR3 protein: CSVQVGASEQYF. The CDR3, as DNA: TGCAGCGTTCAGGTAGGGGCCTCCGAGCAGTACTTC.

The chain couples TRBV6-2 or TRBV6-3 to TRBJ2-5, with 10 bases that match TRBD1. The end of the DNA aligns better with TRBJ2-7, so the J call may be wrong. The CDR3 sequence is 15 residues long. The germline V gene has CDR1 MNHEY and CDR2 SVGEGT. The DNA for the CDR3 is TGTGCCAGCAGTTCAGCCGGGACAGGGGCCTACGAGCAGTACTTC. This gives the protein CASSSAGTGAYEQYF.

This chain links TRBV6-1 with TRBJ1-2; the match to TRBD1 covers 7 bases. The CDR3 loop spans 14 amino acids. Germline lookup yields CDR1 MNHNS and CDR2 SASEGT. V lost 1 base and J lost 5; bases outside the gene matches: 4. CDR3 bases: TGTGCCAGCAGTGAAGGGACAGGACCATATGGCTACACCTTC. This gives the protein CASSEGTGPYGYTF.